The rows below give T cell receptor beta chains drawn from one sample of a study of T-cell reconstitution after alpha-beta-depleted transplantation in children. TCRdb itself ran the PCR reads through MiXCR, one entry per CDR3 protein. The table has 130,000 to 150,000 distinct CDR3 sequences, roughly 9% seen once; the top ten hold about a sixth. Sample: PBMCs, mostly from graft donor cells, taken 180 days after TCRalphabeta/CD19-depleted stem cell transplant. The receptors shown here come from a female patient aged 2 to 10 who had a stem cell transplant for congenital amegakaryocytic thrombocytopenia, so the T cells may come from the graft donor. CDR3s include the opening cysteine and the closing phenylalanine or tryptophan. The order of the fields is V gene, D gene, clone size, J gene, CDR3 DNA, CDR3 protein. A D gene is named only where the DNA matches it firmly. Not every row has a clone size; where given, it reads once, few, many or a size class.

V gene: TRBV4-3; D gene: -; clone size: -; J gene: TRBJ2-2; CDR3 DNA: TGCGCCAGCAGCCAAACTCAAGTGGCGAACACCGGGGAGCTGTTTTTT; CDR3 protein: CASSQTQVANTGELFF
V gene: TRBV27; D gene: -; clone size: -; J gene: TRBJ2-6; CDR3 DNA: TGTGCCAGCAGTTTATGGGGAGACTCGGGACATGGGGCCAACGTCCTGACTTTC; CDR3 protein: CASSLWGDSGHGANVLTF
V gene: TRBV5-1; D gene: -; clone size: few; J gene: TRBJ2-6; CDR3 DNA: TGCGCCAGCAGCTTGACAGGGTTTGGGGCCAACGTCCTGACTTTC; CDR3 protein: CASSLTGFGANVLTF
V gene: TRBV20-1; D gene: -; clone size: many; J gene: TRBJ2-3; CDR3 DNA: TGCAGTGCTCAGGGGACAGATACGCAGTATTTT; CDR3 protein: CSAQGTDTQYF
V gene: TRBV7-9; D gene: -; clone size: many; J gene: TRBJ2-2; CDR3 DNA: TGTGCCAGCAGCTTGGCAGGGATCGGGGAGCTGTTTTTT; CDR3 protein: CASSLAGIGELFF
V gene: TRBV25-1; D gene: TRBD2; clone size: many; J gene: TRBJ2-1; CDR3 DNA: TGTGCCAGCAGCCTGAGCGGGAGCTACAATGAGCAGTTCTTC; CDR3 protein: CASSLSGSYNEQFF
V gene: TRBV7-2; D gene: -; clone size: few; J gene: TRBJ2-2; CDR3 DNA: TGTGCCAGCAGCGCGACTGGCACCGGGGAGCTGTTTTTT; CDR3 protein: CASSATGTGELFF
V gene: TRBV27; D gene: TRBD1; clone size: -; J gene: TRBJ1-2; CDR3 DNA: TGTGCCAGCAGTTCCCGGGACAGGAGGGACTATGGCTACACCTTC; CDR3 protein: CASSSRDRRDYGYTF
V gene: TRBV12-3/TRBV12-4; D gene: TRBD1; clone size: many; J gene: TRBJ2-7; CDR3 DNA: TGTGCCAGCAGTCCGAGGACAGGGCCTTACTACGAGCAGTACTTC; CDR3 protein: CASSPRTGPYYEQYF
V gene: TRBV12-3/TRBV12-4; D gene: -; clone size: many; J gene: TRBJ2-5; CDR3 DNA: TGTGCCAGCACCCAAGGGCGGACCCAGTACTTC; CDR3 protein: CASTQGRTQYF
V gene: TRBV29-1; D gene: TRBD2; clone size: few; J gene: TRBJ2-5; CDR3 DNA: TGCAGCGTTGAGCCCCGACTAGCGGGAGCGGCCCAGTACTTC; CDR3 protein: CSVEPRLAGAAQYF
V gene: TRBV12-3/TRBV12-4; D gene: -; clone size: many; J gene: TRBJ1-6; CDR3 DNA: TGTGCCAGCAGTTCTCCCCATTCACCCCTCCACTTT; CDR3 protein: CASSSPHSPLHF